Sequencing of this TCR beta chain was carried out in a study of blood T cell repertoires in COVID-19. Study summary: Collection of acute and convalescent COVID-19 samples took place in the United States, Italy and Spain. T cells, B-cell-depleted T cells, or PBMCs supplied cDNA or gDNA.

There are 14 residues in the CDR3. The germline V and J ends were trimmed by 2 bases and 3 bases, with 11 bases remaining between them. Germline-derived CDR1 and CDR2 are KGHSY and FQNENV. Study processing details: By means of reference gene primer amplification, nucleated cell counts were estimated. The data were produced by immunoSEQ multiplex PCR, yet TCRdb's version contains in-frame clones alone and is incomplete. The V and J calls and clone size are taken from that table; D and trimming were inferred from the DNA. The profile shows some 250,000 clones, around four fifths of them singletons. Sequencing was performed on peripheral blood. This chain uses TRBV16 with TRBJ2-7, with a possible D match to TRBD1 (6 bases). This clonotype was obtained from an elderly man with acute or convalescent COVID-19. The CDR3 DNA reads TGTGCCAGCAGCCAAACCACACAGGGCTACGAGCAGTACTTC. Translated: CASSQTTQGYEQYF.